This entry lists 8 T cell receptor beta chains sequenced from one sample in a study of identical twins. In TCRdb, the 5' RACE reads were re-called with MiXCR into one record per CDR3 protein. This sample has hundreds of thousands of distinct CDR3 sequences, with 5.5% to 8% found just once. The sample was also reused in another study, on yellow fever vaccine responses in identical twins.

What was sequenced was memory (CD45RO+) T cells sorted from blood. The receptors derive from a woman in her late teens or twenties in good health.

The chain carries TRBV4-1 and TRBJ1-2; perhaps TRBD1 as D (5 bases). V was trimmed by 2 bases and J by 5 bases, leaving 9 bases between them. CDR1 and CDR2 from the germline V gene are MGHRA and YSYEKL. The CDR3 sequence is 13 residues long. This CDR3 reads CASSQTGGYGYTF. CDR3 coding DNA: TGCGCCAGCAGCCAAACAGGCGGTTATGGCTACACCTTC.

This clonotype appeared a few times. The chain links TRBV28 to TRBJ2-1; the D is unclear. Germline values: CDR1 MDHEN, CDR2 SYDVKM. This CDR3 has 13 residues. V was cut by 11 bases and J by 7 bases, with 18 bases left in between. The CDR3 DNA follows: TGTGCCCTAAGAGGACCTACGGGTAATGAGCAGTTCTTC. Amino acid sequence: CALRGPTGNEQFF.

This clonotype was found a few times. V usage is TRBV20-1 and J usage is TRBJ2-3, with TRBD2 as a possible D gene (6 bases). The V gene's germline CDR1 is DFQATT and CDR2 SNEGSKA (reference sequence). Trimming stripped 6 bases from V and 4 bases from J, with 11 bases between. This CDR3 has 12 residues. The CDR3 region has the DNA TGCAGTGCGGGGGGACTTGCAGATACGCAGTATTTT. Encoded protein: CSAGGLADTQYF.

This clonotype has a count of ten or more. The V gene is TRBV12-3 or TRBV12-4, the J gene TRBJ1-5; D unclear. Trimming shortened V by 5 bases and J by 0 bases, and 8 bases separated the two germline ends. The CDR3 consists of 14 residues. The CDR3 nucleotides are TGTGCCAGCAGTGTGGCTTATAGCAATCAGCCCCAGCATTTT. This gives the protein CASSVAYSNQPQHF.

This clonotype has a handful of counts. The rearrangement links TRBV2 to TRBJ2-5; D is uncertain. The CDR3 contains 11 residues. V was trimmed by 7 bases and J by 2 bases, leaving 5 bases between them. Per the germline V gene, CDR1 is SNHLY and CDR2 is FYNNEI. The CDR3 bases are TGTGCCAGCACCACACAAGAGACCCAGTACTTC. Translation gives CASTTQETQYF.

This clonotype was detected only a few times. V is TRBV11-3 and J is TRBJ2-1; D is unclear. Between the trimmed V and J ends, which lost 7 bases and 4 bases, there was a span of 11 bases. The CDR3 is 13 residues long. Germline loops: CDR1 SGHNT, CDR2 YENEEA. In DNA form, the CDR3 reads TGTGCCAGCACTCTAGGCAATTACAATGAGCAGTTCTTC. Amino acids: CASTLGNYNEQFF.

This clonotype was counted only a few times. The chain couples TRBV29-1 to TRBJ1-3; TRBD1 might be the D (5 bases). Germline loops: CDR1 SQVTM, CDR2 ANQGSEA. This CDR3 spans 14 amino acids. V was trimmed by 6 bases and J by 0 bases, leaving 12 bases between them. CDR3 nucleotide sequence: TGCAGCGTGATGACAGTAACCTCTGGAAACACCATATATTTT. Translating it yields CSVMTVTSGNTIYF.

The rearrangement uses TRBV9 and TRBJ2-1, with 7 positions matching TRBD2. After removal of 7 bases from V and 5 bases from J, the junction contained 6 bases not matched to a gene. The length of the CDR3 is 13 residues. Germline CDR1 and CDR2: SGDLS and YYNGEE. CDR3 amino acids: CASRPSGHNEQFF. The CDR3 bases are TGTGCCAGCCGGCCTAGCGGCCACAATGAGCAGTTCTTC.